The 16 T cell receptor beta chains reported below all come from one sample, sequenced in a study of T-cell reconstitution after alpha-beta-depleted transplantation in children. Unique molecular identifiers were incorporated during preparation of the TCRbeta library. Via MiXCR, TCRdb re-called the PCR reads, giving one row per CDR3 protein. The sample lists about a million distinct CDR3 sequences; less than 30% were seen once. Sequenced material: PBMCs, mostly from graft donor cells, taken 360 days after TCRalphabeta/CD19-depleted stem cell transplant. The receptor set was obtained from a boy younger than two who had a stem cell transplant for SCID, so the T cells may come from the graft donor.

This rearrangement joins TRBV20-1 to TRBJ2-5; D possibly corresponds to TRBD2 (5 bases). The ends were cut back, 6 bases at V and 4 bases at J, with 18 bases in the middle. The CDR3 is 14 amino acids. The V gene's germline CDR1 is DFQATT and CDR2 SNEGSKA (reference sequence). CDR3 amino acids: CSAGPLASLETQYF. CDR3 in DNA: TGCAGTGCCGGACCCCTAGCCAGTTTAGAGACCCAGTACTTC.

This chain joins TRBV9 and TRBJ1-1; TRBD1 agrees at 8 bases. CDR1 is SGDLS and CDR2 is YYNGEE in the germline V gene. V shed 4 bases and J 4 bases; nucleotides not matched to a gene: 12. CDR3 length: 16 amino acids. CDR3 nucleotide sequence: TGTGCCAGCAGCCTCAACTTTGCAGGGGGCGGCACTGAAGCTTTCTTT. Translated: CASSLNFAGGGTEAFF.

V is TRBV5-6 and J is TRBJ2-3; a possible D gene is TRBD1 (6 bases). The CDR3 loop spans 16 amino acids. CDR1 and CDR2 from the germline V gene are SGHDT and YYEEEE. The V end was cut by 5 bases, the J end by 1 base, with 17 bases between. CDR3 DNA sequence: TGTGCCAGCAGTTCCTACTACAGGGTGGGCACAGATACGCAGTATTTT. Protein sequence: CASSSYYRVGTDTQYF.

The chain carries TRBV3-1 and TRBJ1-2; D gene unclear. CDR1 and CDR2 from the germline V gene are LGHDT and YNNKEL (reference sequence). This CDR3 region has 13 residues. The V end was cut by 3 bases, the J end by 8 bases, with 13 bases between. The CDR3 sequence is CASSQAPAGGYTF. The CDR3 bases are TGTGCCAGCAGCCAGGCCCCGGCGGGGGGCTACACCTTC. The complete variable domain, with remaining parts taken from reference TRBV3-1 and TRBJ1-2, reads DTAVSQTPKYLVTQMGNDKSIKCEQNLGHDTMYWYKQDSKKFLKIMFSYNNKELIINETVPNRFSPKSPDKAHLNLHINSLELGDSAVYFCASSQAPAGGYTFGSGTRLTVV.

CDR3 coding DNA: TGCGCCAGCAGCTTGGGGGCCACCTACAATGAGCAGTTCTTC. Its protein product is CASSLGATYNEQFF. The genes are TRBV5-1 and TRBJ2-1; D not resolved. This CDR3 has 14 residues. The germline V gene has CDR1 SGHRS and CDR2 YFSETQ. Trimming removed 0 bases at V and 2 bases at J, with 6 bases between.

The chain carries TRBV10-2 and TRBJ2-1, with 10 positions matching TRBD2. This CDR3 has 16 amino acids. Unmatched junction bases numbered 12, after V lost 8 bases and J lost 5 bases. CDR1 is WSHSY, CDR2 SAAADI, per germline. The CDR3 sequence: CASSDPSGGPDNEQFF. In DNA, the CDR3 is TGCGCCAGCTCCGACCCTAGCGGGGGCCCAGACAATGAGCAGTTCTTC.

For this clonotype: The germline gene is not matched at one end of the junction; a read error may be the cause. The chain joins TRBV7-8 to TRBJ2-7, with TRBD2 matching over 7 bases. The CDR3 length is 15 residues. Germline V gene lookup returns CDR1 SGHVS and CDR2 FQNEAQ. CDR3 in amino acids: CASTLGEGRATGQYF. CDR3 bases: TGTGCCAGCACCTTAGGGGAGGGACGGGCTACGGGGCAGTACTTC.

J is TRBJ1-3 and V is TRBV28, with D tentatively TRBD1 (5 bases). The V end lost 7 bases, the J end lost 5 bases, and 12 bases lay between the germline ends. The CDR3 contains 13 residues. The germline V gene has CDR1 MDHEN and CDR2 SYDVKM. The CDR3 spells CASTVRQRNTIYF. The CDR3, as DNA: TGTGCCAGCACCGTAAGACAGCGAAACACCATATATTTT.

The rearrangement uses TRBV12-3 or TRBV12-4 and TRBJ2-1; tentatively, D is TRBD1 (5 bases). V dropped 6 bases and J dropped 2 bases, with 20 bases sitting between them. The CDR3 covers 17 residues. CDR3 DNA sequence: TGTGCCAGCAGCTCCCCCCTCCACAGGAGCGCCTACAATGAGCAGTTCTTC. Residues: CASSSPLHRSAYNEQFF.

This clonotype was detected a few times. The chain employs TRBV20-1 and TRBJ1-1, with D possibly being TRBD1 (5 bases). CDR3 length: 15 amino acids. Trimming left V 3 bases short and J 3 bases short, with 17 bases between. Germline V gives CDR1 DFQATT, CDR2 SNEGSKA (reference sequence). The CDR3 region has the DNA TGCAGTGCTAGGGCAGTTATCGGGGCGGACACTGAAGCTTTCTTT. It yields the protein CSARAVIGADTEAFF.

The chain couples TRBV5-1 to TRBJ1-2; tentatively, D is TRBD1 (5 bases). Per germline, CDR1 SGHRS and CDR2 YFSETQ. Trimming took off 2 bases at V and 4 bases at J, with 21 bases between the two ends. The CDR3 sequence is 17 residues long. CDR3 residues: CASSFLTVPHRGYGYTF. CDR3 sequence (DNA): TGCGCCAGCAGCTTCCTGACAGTGCCACACCGAGGCTATGGCTACACCTTC. The whole variable domain, filled in from reference TRBV5-1 and TRBJ1-2, reads KAGVTQTPRYLIKTRGQQVTLSCSPISGHRSVSWYQQTPGQGLQFLFEYFSETQRNKGNFPGRFSGRQFSNSRSEMNVSTLELGDSALYLCASSFLTVPHRGYGYTFGSGTRLTVV.

This clonotype occurred a few times. The genes are TRBV29-1 and TRBJ1-1; tentative D call: TRBD1 (6 bases). This CDR3 comprises 13 residues. V was trimmed by 3 bases and J by 4 bases, leaving 12 bases between them. Germline V gene lookup returns CDR1 SQVTM and CDR2 ANQGSEA. Here the CDR3 DNA reads TGCAGCGTTGAGGGGGGGGCGAGCACTGAAGCTTTCTTT. Encoded protein: CSVEGGASTEAFF.

This clonotype was seen more than once but under ten times. This chain joins TRBV12-3 or TRBV12-4 and TRBJ2-4; possible D gene TRBD1, 6 bases. V gave up 6 bases and J gave up 0 bases, with 12 bases separating them. The CDR3 contains 15 residues. For the CDR3, the DNA is TGTGCCAGCAGCCACACAGGGTTAGCCAAAAACATTCAGTACTTC. Protein product: CASSHTGLAKNIQYF.

This clonotype turned up a few times. This sequence joins TRBV4-1 and TRBJ2-1; TRBD2 matches 13 bases. V gave up 4 bases and J gave up 14 bases; unmatched junction bases: 8. CDR1 is MGHRA, CDR2 YSYEKL, per germline. There are 14 residues in the CDR3. CDR3 loop: CASSPRLAGGGEFF. As DNA, the CDR3 is TGCGCCAGCAGCCCAAGACTAGCGGGGGGTGGGGAGTTCTTC.

The CDR3 here is CATRPQGRRNQPQHF. CDR3 bases: TGTGCCACACGACCACAGGGGAGGCGGAATCAGCCCCAGCATTTT. The chain links TRBV28 to TRBJ1-5; 7 nucleotides align to TRBD1. The germline V gene has CDR1 MDHEN and CDR2 SYDVKM. The J segment lost 4 bases and the V segment lost 10 bases, leaving 13 bases of the junction unmatched. CDR3 length equals 15 residues.

This clonotype was seen a handful of times. The V gene is TRBV4-3, the J gene TRBJ2-1, with D perhaps TRBD1 (5 bases). Trimming cost V 0 bases and J 4 bases, with 22 bases left between them. Germline V gene sequence: CDR1 LGHNA, CDR2 YSLEER. The CDR3 runs to 19 residues. The CDR3 nucleotides read TGCGCCAGCAGCCAAGAAGGGGCGACCCCCTGGGCTGAATACAATGAGCAGTTCTTC. Its protein product is CASSQEGATPWAEYNEQFF.